This T cell receptor beta chain is from a study of T cell responses to AZD1222 COVID-19 vaccine. Whole-study results and caveats: Donors were chiefly white British, with a greater number of females, and clonal diversity was perhaps underestimated. Repertoires were obtained solely post-peak T cell response. The span of vaccine-associated CD4 TCRs extended across spike, with dominance at 160-218 and 743-854. Baseline seropositives among AZD1222 recipients totaled only five to seven.

This table comes from immunoSEQ multiplex PCR, and its TCRdb copy is limited to in-frame clones, with some not included. In the table there are around 180,000 clones, about 91% of which are singletons. V was pared by 8 bases and J by 3 bases, with 20 bases between. Germline CDR1 and CDR2: SEHNR and FQNEAQ (reference sequence). The CDR3 is 16 residues long. With regard to this clone: Its antigen is unknown.

The specimen was peripheral blood, collected on day 0 of AZD1222 vaccination. The clonotype was recovered from an adult in good health. The chain employs TRBV7-9 and TRBJ1-5; no firm D call. CDR3 in amino acids: CASPSGHRENNQPQHF. In nucleotides, the CDR3 is TGTGCCAGCCCCTCGGGTCATAGGGAAAACAATCAGCCCCAGCATTTT.